This is a list of T cell receptor beta chains from one sample in a study of beta chain features in type 1 diabetes. Using immunoSEQ multiplex PCR, the repertoire was profiled, and TCRdb retains in-frame clones only, with some absent. The sample records about 360,000 clones, roughly 13% being singletons. Sample: naive CD4+ T cells from blood. The receptors stem from a woman in her late teens or twenties with type 1 diabetes. Both conserved end residues are part of each CDR3. The D gene is left open where the match is weak. Some rows mark clone size as missing; the rest say once, few, many or name a class of expanded clone.

CDR3aa: CAWNANRGKGYGYTF
CDR3nt: TGTGCCTGGAACGCGAACAGGGGGAAAGGATATGGCTACACCTTC
d_gene: TRBD1
abundance: -
j_gene: TRBJ1-2
v_gene: TRBV30

CDR3aa: CASSHRQGEAKNIQYF
CDR3nt: TGCGCCAGCAGCCATCGACAGGGGGAGGCCAAAAACATTCAGTACTTC
d_gene: TRBD1
abundance: -
j_gene: TRBJ2-4
v_gene: TRBV4-1

CDR3aa: CASSRGERETQYF
CDR3nt: TGTGCCAGTAGTCGGGGGGAGAGAGAGACCCAGTACTTC
d_gene: TRBD2
abundance: -
j_gene: TRBJ2-5
v_gene: TRBV19

CDR3aa: CASSQIIAGQQYF
CDR3nt: TGTGCCAGCAGCCAGATCATAGCGGGACAGCAGTACTTC
d_gene: TRBD2
abundance: few
j_gene: TRBJ2-7
v_gene: TRBV14

CDR3aa: CASSLGTGNNSPLHF
CDR3nt: TGTGCCAGCAGCTTAGGGACAGGGAATAATTCACCCCTCCACTTT
d_gene: TRBD1
abundance: -
j_gene: TRBJ1-6
v_gene: TRBV7-9

CDR3aa: CASSPRFSSYEQYF
CDR3nt: TGTGCCAGCAGCCCCCGGTTTAGCTCCTACGAGCAGTACTTC
d_gene: -
abundance: few
j_gene: TRBJ2-7
v_gene: TRBV27

CDR3aa: CASSPDISNYGYTF
CDR3nt: TGTGCCAGCAGTCCGGACATCTCTAACTATGGCTACACCTTC
d_gene: -
abundance: -
j_gene: TRBJ1-2
v_gene: TRBV6-4

CDR3aa: CASSGVAASSYGYTF
CDR3nt: TGTGCCAGCAGCGGGGTGGCAGCGAGTTCCTATGGCTACACCTTC
d_gene: -
abundance: -
j_gene: TRBJ1-2
v_gene: TRBV9

CDR3aa: CASSFRAGGPGEQYF
CDR3nt: TGTGCCAGCAGCTTCCGAGCGGGAGGGCCGGGGGAGCAGTACTTC
d_gene: TRBD2
abundance: -
j_gene: TRBJ2-7
v_gene: TRBV5-6

CDR3aa: CASSIGDRVGDEQFF
CDR3nt: TGTGCCAGTAGTATTGGGGACAGGGTCGGGGATGAGCAGTTCTTC
d_gene: TRBD1
abundance: few
j_gene: TRBJ2-1
v_gene: TRBV19

CDR3aa: CASSLNLPGQGSYGYTF
CDR3nt: TGCGCCAGCAGCCTCAACCTTCCGGGACAGGGAAGCTATGGCTACACCTTC
d_gene: TRBD1
abundance: -
j_gene: TRBJ1-2
v_gene: TRBV4-3

CDR3aa: CASSPTEGGTVYGYTF
CDR3nt: TGCGCCAGCAGCCCGACGGAGGGCGGCACTGTCTATGGCTACACCTTC
d_gene: -
abundance: -
j_gene: TRBJ1-2
v_gene: TRBV4-3

CDR3aa: CASTSGLAVQGSTEAFF
CDR3nt: TGCGCCAGCACCTCTGGGTTGGCAGTGCAGGGAAGCACTGAAGCTTTCTTT
d_gene: -
abundance: -
j_gene: TRBJ1-1
v_gene: TRBV23-1

CDR3aa: CASSYLDSPYEQYF
CDR3nt: TGTGCCAGCAGTTACCTCGACAGCCCCTACGAGCAGTACTTC
d_gene: -
abundance: few
j_gene: TRBJ2-7
v_gene: TRBV6-6

CDR3aa: CASSYSSVRETQYF
CDR3nt: TGTGCCAGCAGTTACTCATCGGTTCGGGAGACCCAGTACTTC
d_gene: -
abundance: -
j_gene: TRBJ2-5
v_gene: TRBV6-5

CDR3aa: CASSRNEQFF
CDR3nt: TGTGCCAGCTCTAGGAATGAGCAGTTCTTC
d_gene: -
abundance: -
j_gene: TRBJ2-1
v_gene: TRBV6-6

CDR3aa: CASSVGILAGVNTGELFF
CDR3nt: TGTGCCAGCAGCGTAGGAATACTAGCGGGGGTGAACACCGGGGAGCTGTTTTTT
d_gene: TRBD2
abundance: -
j_gene: TRBJ2-2
v_gene: TRBV9

CDR3aa: CASLRQGGGEAFF
CDR3nt: TGTGCCAGCCTTAGGCAGGGAGGGGGTGAAGCTTTCTTT
d_gene: -
abundance: few
j_gene: TRBJ1-1
v_gene: TRBV7-2

CDR3aa: CASSWRGQGSEKPYEQYF
CDR3nt: TGTGCCAGTAGTTGGAGGGGACAGGGATCAGAGAAGCCCTACGAGCAGTACTTC
d_gene: TRBD1
abundance: -
j_gene: TRBJ2-7
v_gene: TRBV19

CDR3aa: CAIRDRANEKLFF
CDR3nt: TGTGCCATCAGGGACAGGGCAAATGAAAAACTGTTTTTT
d_gene: TRBD1
abundance: -
j_gene: TRBJ1-4
v_gene: TRBV10-3

CDR3aa: CAWSTGQGPGSKPQHF
CDR3nt: TGTGCCTGGAGCACGGGACAGGGACCGGGATCCAAGCCCCAGCATTTT
d_gene: TRBD1
abundance: few
j_gene: TRBJ1-5
v_gene: TRBV30

CDR3aa: CASSDYPEAFF
CDR3nt: TGTGCCAGCAGCGACTACCCTGAAGCTTTCTTT
d_gene: -
abundance: -
j_gene: TRBJ1-1
v_gene: TRBV7-9

CDR3aa: CASSSRTTYEQYF
CDR3nt: TGTGCCAGCAGCTCACGGACAACCTACGAGCAGTACTTC
d_gene: -
abundance: few
j_gene: TRBJ2-7
v_gene: TRBV5-6

CDR3aa: CASSLGLAGVYNEQFF
CDR3nt: TGTGCCAGCTCACTCGGACTAGCGGGAGTTTACAATGAGCAGTTCTTC
d_gene: TRBD2
abundance: few
j_gene: TRBJ2-1
v_gene: TRBV18

CDR3aa: CASSQGTGGMSTEAFF
CDR3nt: TGTGCCAGCAGTCAGGGGACAGGGGGCATGAGCACTGAAGCTTTCTTT
d_gene: TRBD1
abundance: few
j_gene: TRBJ1-1
v_gene: TRBV4-2

CDR3aa: CASSQDEGRADTQYF
CDR3nt: TGTGCCAGCAGCCAAGATGAGGGCCGGGCAGATACGCAGTATTTT
d_gene: -
abundance: -
j_gene: TRBJ2-3
v_gene: TRBV4-2

CDR3aa: CASSHPYGQGAYEQYF
CDR3nt: TGCGCCAGCAGCCATCCCTACGGACAGGGGGCCTACGAGCAGTACTTC
d_gene: TRBD1
abundance: -
j_gene: TRBJ2-7
v_gene: TRBV4-1

CDR3aa: CASSYQQDQPQHF
CDR3nt: TGTGCCAGCAGTTACCAACAGGATCAGCCCCAGCATTTT
d_gene: -
abundance: few
j_gene: TRBJ1-5
v_gene: TRBV6-5

CDR3aa: CASCQGTGQGTDTQYF
CDR3nt: TGTGCCAGCTGCCAGGGAACGGGACAGGGCACAGATACGCAGTATTTT
d_gene: TRBD1
abundance: -
j_gene: TRBJ2-3
v_gene: TRBV18

CDR3aa: CAISAPHSGSYEQYF
CDR3nt: TGTGCCATCAGCGCCCCCCACAGTGGTTCCTACGAGCAGTACTTC
d_gene: -
abundance: few
j_gene: TRBJ2-7
v_gene: TRBV10-3

CDR3aa: CASRPGTGSYEQYF
CDR3nt: TGCGCCAGCAGGCCCGGGACAGGGTCCTACGAGCAGTACTTC
d_gene: TRBD1
abundance: few
j_gene: TRBJ2-7
v_gene: TRBV5-1

CDR3aa: CASAQGGYGYTF
CDR3nt: TGTGCCAGCGCCCAGGGAGGCTATGGCTACACCTTC
d_gene: -
abundance: few
j_gene: TRBJ1-2
v_gene: TRBV28

CDR3aa: CASRLAGESDEQFF
CDR3nt: TGTGCCAGCAGGCTAGCGGGAGAGTCGGATGAGCAGTTCTTC
d_gene: TRBD2
abundance: few
j_gene: TRBJ2-1
v_gene: TRBV28

CDR3aa: CAWNAGGSTDTQYF
CDR3nt: TGTGCCTGGAACGCCGGGGGGAGCACAGATACGCAGTATTTT
d_gene: TRBD2
abundance: -
j_gene: TRBJ2-3
v_gene: TRBV30

CDR3aa: CASTLTGFAIDGYTF
CDR3nt: TGTGCCAGCACTTTGACAGGGTTCGCTATCGATGGCTACACCTTC
d_gene: TRBD1
abundance: -
j_gene: TRBJ1-2
v_gene: TRBV6-6

CDR3aa: CASGQSGRAYNEQFF
CDR3nt: TGCGCCAGCGGACAAAGCGGGAGGGCCTACAATGAGCAGTTCTTC
d_gene: TRBD2
abundance: few
j_gene: TRBJ2-1
v_gene: TRBV5-1

CDR3aa: CASSRDRSYEQYF
CDR3nt: TGCGCCAGCAGCAGGGACAGGTCCTACGAGCAGTACTTC
d_gene: TRBD1
abundance: -
j_gene: TRBJ2-7
v_gene: TRBV5-1

CDR3aa: CASSLGTTVRNQPQHF
CDR3nt: TGTGCCAGTAGTCTTGGGACAACAGTCCGCAATCAGCCCCAGCATTTT
d_gene: -
abundance: -
j_gene: TRBJ1-5
v_gene: TRBV19

CDR3aa: CASTVAGGPREQYF
CDR3nt: TGCGCCAGCACGGTAGCGGGAGGGCCACGGGAGCAGTACTTC
d_gene: TRBD2
abundance: -
j_gene: TRBJ2-7
v_gene: TRBV5-1

CDR3aa: CASSVDGQGTGNTIYF
CDR3nt: TGTGCCAGCAGCGTAGACGGACAGGGGACTGGAAACACCATATATTTT
d_gene: TRBD1
abundance: -
j_gene: TRBJ1-3
v_gene: TRBV9

CDR3aa: CSVVWQNYGYTF
CDR3nt: TGCAGCGTTGTCTGGCAGAACTATGGCTACACCTTC
d_gene: -
abundance: -
j_gene: TRBJ1-2
v_gene: TRBV29-1

CDR3aa: CASSLGTGSYYGYTF
CDR3nt: TGTGCCAGCAGCTTAGGGACAGGGAGTTACTATGGCTACACCTTC
d_gene: TRBD1
abundance: -
j_gene: TRBJ1-2
v_gene: TRBV7-9

CDR3aa: CASSPGENQPQHF
CDR3nt: TGTGCCAGCTCACCAGGGGAGAATCAGCCCCAGCATTTT
d_gene: -
abundance: -
j_gene: TRBJ1-5
v_gene: TRBV18

CDR3aa: CASSQQGRETQYF
CDR3nt: TGTGCCAGTAGTCAACAGGGCCGGGAGACCCAGTACTTC
d_gene: -
abundance: -
j_gene: TRBJ2-5
v_gene: TRBV30

CDR3aa: CSAQGGRDQPQHF
CDR3nt: TGCAGCGCCCAGGGAGGGAGGGATCAGCCCCAGCATTTT
d_gene: -
abundance: -
j_gene: TRBJ1-5
v_gene: TRBV29-1

CDR3aa: CATSRDPGAGETQYF
CDR3nt: TGTGCCACCAGCAGAGATCCGGGTGCGGGGGAGACCCAGTACTTC
d_gene: -
abundance: -
j_gene: TRBJ2-5
v_gene: TRBV15

CDR3aa: CACGSGTLLSSYNEQFF
CDR3nt: TGTGCCTGCGGTAGCGGGACACTCCTTAGCTCCTACAATGAGCAGTTCTTC
d_gene: TRBD2
abundance: few
j_gene: TRBJ2-1
v_gene: TRBV30

CDR3aa: CASSPTSDEQFF
CDR3nt: TGTGCCAGCTCACCGACTAGCGATGAGCAGTTCTTC
d_gene: TRBD2
abundance: -
j_gene: TRBJ2-1
v_gene: TRBV18

CDR3aa: CASSRQGPNTEAFF
CDR3nt: TGTGCCAGCTCCCGACAGGGTCCGAACACTGAAGCTTTCTTT
d_gene: TRBD1
abundance: -
j_gene: TRBJ1-1
v_gene: TRBV18

CDR3aa: CASPQGDGANVLTF
CDR3nt: TGTGCCTCGCCCCAGGGGGATGGGGCCAACGTCCTGACTTTC
d_gene: TRBD1
abundance: -
j_gene: TRBJ2-6
v_gene: TRBV30

CDR3aa: CASSVVTSGTPGEQFF
CDR3nt: TGTGCCAGCAGCGTAGTAACTAGCGGGACCCCTGGGGAGCAGTTCTTC
d_gene: TRBD2
abundance: few
j_gene: TRBJ2-1
v_gene: TRBV9

CDR3aa: CASTPPAGGRGETQYF
CDR3nt: TGTGCCAGCACCCCCCCAGCGGGAGGGAGGGGGGAGACCCAGTACTTC
d_gene: TRBD2
abundance: -
j_gene: TRBJ2-5
v_gene: TRBV7-2

CDR3aa: CAWSGSGKGTDTQYF
CDR3nt: TGTGCCTGGAGTGGAAGCGGGAAGGGCACAGATACGCAGTATTTT
d_gene: TRBD2
abundance: -
j_gene: TRBJ2-3
v_gene: TRBV30

CDR3aa: CASSHPGQGFGYTF
CDR3nt: TGTGCCAGCAGCCATCCGGGACAGGGGTTTGGCTACACCTTC
d_gene: TRBD1
abundance: few
j_gene: TRBJ1-2
v_gene: TRBV11-2

CDR3aa: CATSSGPDTQYF
CDR3nt: TGTGCCACCAGTAGCGGTCCAGATACGCAGTATTTT
d_gene: -
abundance: few
j_gene: TRBJ2-3
v_gene: TRBV15